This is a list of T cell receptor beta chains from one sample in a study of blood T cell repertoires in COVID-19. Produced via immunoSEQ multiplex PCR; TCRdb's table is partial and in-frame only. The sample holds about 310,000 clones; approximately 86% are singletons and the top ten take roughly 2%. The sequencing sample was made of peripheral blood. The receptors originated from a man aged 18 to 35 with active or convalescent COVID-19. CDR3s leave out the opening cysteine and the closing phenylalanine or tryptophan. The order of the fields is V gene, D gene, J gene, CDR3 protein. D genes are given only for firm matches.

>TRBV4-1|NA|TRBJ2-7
ASSQERGSSYEQY
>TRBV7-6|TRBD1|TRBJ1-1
ASSLDRGGNTEAF
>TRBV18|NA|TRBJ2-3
ASSPLPFDFRSDTQY
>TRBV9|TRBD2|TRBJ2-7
ASSVGTSAAYEQY
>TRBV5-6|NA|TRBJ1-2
ASSLGGGYGYT
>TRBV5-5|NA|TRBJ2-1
ASSRVLELNSEQF
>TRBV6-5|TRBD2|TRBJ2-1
ASTRAGGGYNEQF
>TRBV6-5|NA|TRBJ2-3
ARGGQRTDTQY
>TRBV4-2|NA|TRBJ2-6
ASSQDTSSGANVLT
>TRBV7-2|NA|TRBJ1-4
ASSPAGEKLF
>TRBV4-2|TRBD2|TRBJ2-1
ASSQGGGSYAGEQF
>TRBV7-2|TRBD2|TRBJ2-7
ASSFVAGSSYEQY
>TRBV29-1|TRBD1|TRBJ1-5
SVGTGATNQPQH
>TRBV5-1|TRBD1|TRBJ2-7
ASSLGDRGFIHEQY
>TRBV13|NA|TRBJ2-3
ASSSGWLEGLSTDTQY
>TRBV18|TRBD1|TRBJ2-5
ASSQGTGQETQY
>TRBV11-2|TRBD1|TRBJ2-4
ASSPGTGVDIQY
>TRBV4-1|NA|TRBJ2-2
ASSLKTASPGNTGELF
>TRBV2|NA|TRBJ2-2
ASSTFRGFANTGELF
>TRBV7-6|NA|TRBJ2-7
ASSPRGTSYEQY
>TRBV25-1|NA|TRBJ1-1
ASNEQSNTEAF
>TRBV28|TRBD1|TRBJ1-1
ASSLGDRLTAF
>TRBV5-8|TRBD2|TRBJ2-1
ASSFSLAGGPSYNEQF